One and the same sample provided the 29 T cell receptor beta chains below, sequenced in a study of vaccination effects on CD4 cells after COVID-19. Profiled with immunoSEQ multiplex PCR; TCRdb holds only in-frame clones, not every one. The table includes over 50,000 clones, more than 70% detected once. Their antigens remain unidentified. Sequencing in the ViraFEST assay came after antigen-specific CD4+ T cells had been expanded with viral peptide pools, which were used to stimulate PBMC. Scientists isolated CD4+ T cells after an approximately 10-day culture period ended. As their vaccination, participants received two doses of either BNT162b2 or mRNA-1273. The material was CD4+ T cells from PBMCs cultured with HCoV-229E spike peptides, obtained after COVID-19 vaccination. The receptor source for this set is a human donor who received a COVID-19 vaccine.

V gene TRBV25-1 combines with J gene TRBJ2-7; D remains ambiguous. V was trimmed by 3 bases and J by 6 bases, leaving 12 bases between them. Germline assignment: CDR1 MGHDK and CDR2 SYGVNS. The CDR3 runs to 13 residues. The CDR3 is CASSDRLGSEQYV. For the CDR3, the DNA is TGTGCCAGCAGTGATCGGCTCGGGTCCGAGCAGTACGTC.

This clone was recorded a few times. The chain has TRBV5-1 and TRBJ2-2, with 8 bases identical to TRBD1. With V trimmed by 2 bases and J by 6 bases, 6 bases remained unmatched. The CDR3 sequence is 15 residues long. Germline values: CDR1 SGHRS, CDR2 YFSETQ. CDR3 bases: TGCGCCAGCAGCTTAAGGACAGGGACCCCCGGGGAGCTGTTTTTT. Its protein is CASSLRTGTPGELFF.

J is TRBJ2-1 and V is TRBV7-3; the D gene is possibly TRBD1 (6 bases). The V and J ends lost 5 bases and 4 bases respectively, with 15 bases between them. The CDR3 is made up of 15 amino acids. The germline gives CDR1 SGHTA, CDR2 FQGTGA. CDR3 loop: CASSPLATGYNEQFF. CDR3 DNA sequence: TGTGCCAGCAGCCCATTAGCTACAGGGTACAATGAGCAGTTCTTC.

The chain joins TRBV28 to TRBJ1-2, with unresolved D. Deletions cut 2 bases from V and 8 bases from J, with 15 bases between. CDR1 and CDR2 from the germline V gene are MDHEN and SYDVKM. The CDR3 sequence is 14 residues long. This CDR3 reads CASSLRGQSRGYTF. DNA of the CDR3: TGTGCCAGCAGTTTACGCGGGCAGTCGCGCGGCTACACCTTC.

The V and J genes are TRBV7-3 and TRBJ2-3; TRBD2 aligns across 7 bases. The CDR3 has 16 amino acids. Germline CDR1 SGHTA, CDR2 FQGTGA. V shed 0 bases and J 0 bases; nucleotides not matched to a gene: 3. Here the CDR3 DNA reads TGTGCCAGCAGCTTAACTGGGGGGGGGAGCACAGATACGCAGTATTTT. Its protein product is CASSLTGGGSTDTQYF. Complete variable domain (other parts from reference TRBV7-3 and TRBJ2-3): GAGVSQTPSNKVTEKGKYVELRCDPISGHTALYWYRQSLGQGPEFLIYFQGTGAADDSGLPNDRFFAVRPEGSVSTLKIQRTERGDSAVYLCASSLTGGGSTDTQYFGPGTRLTVL.

V usage is TRBV5-4 and J usage is TRBJ1-1; 8 positions match TRBD1. The CDR3 runs 16 residues. Germline CDR1 is SGHNT and CDR2 is YYREEE (reference sequence). V dropped 0 bases and J dropped 0; count of bases not matched to a gene: 4. The CDR3 DNA reads as TGTGCCAGCAGCTTGGGCAGGGGGCAGGTGAACACTGAAGCTTTCTTT. Translation: CASSLGRGQVNTEAFF.

The J gene is TRBJ2-5, the V gene TRBV3-1 (or the pseudogene TRBV3-2); D unresolved. Trimming pared 4 bases from V and 3 bases from J, leaving 6 bases between. The CDR3 covers 12 residues. Germline lookup yields CDR1 LGHDT and CDR2 YNNKEL (reference sequence). The CDR3 loop reads CASSPGKETQYF. The CDR3, as DNA: TGTGCCAGCAGCCCAGGTAAAGAGACCCAGTACTTC.

V gene TRBV4-2 combines with J gene TRBJ1-6; 10 positions match TRBD1. The V gene end was trimmed by 3 bases and the J gene end by 5 bases; junction bases not matched to a gene: 4. This CDR3 comprises 16 residues. Germline CDR1 reads LGHNA; CDR2 reads YNFKEQ. CDR3 coding DNA: TGTGCCAGCAGCCACGGGACAGGGGTTGATAATTCACCCCTCCACTTT. This sequence encodes CASSHGTGVDNSPLHF.

This chain links TRBV19 with TRBJ2-5; TRBD2 agrees at 8 bases. V was clipped by 4 bases and J by 7 bases; unmatched bases: 8. Germline loops: CDR1 LNHDA, CDR2 SQIVND (reference sequence). This CDR3 is 14 amino acids long. This chain's CDR3 is CASSKRGRHGTQYF. The CDR3 bases are TGTGCCAGTAGTAAGCGGGGGAGACATGGGACCCAGTACTTC.

This clone has a handful of counts. This chain connects TRBV18 to TRBJ2-7; D might be TRBD1 (5 bases). V was cut by 2 bases and J by 0 bases, with 8 bases left in between. The germline V gene has CDR1 KGHSH and CDR2 LQKENI. The CDR3 has 14 amino acids. CDR3 protein: CASSPTGDSYEQYV. The CDR3 DNA reads as TGTGCCAGCTCACCAACAGGAGACTCCTACGAGCAGTACGTC.

This clone was seen more than once but under ten times. The chain combines TRBV7-6 with TRBJ2-1, with TRBD2 as a possible D gene (7 bases). This CDR3 has 14 residues. The germline V gene encodes CDR1 SGHVS and CDR2 FNYEAQ. Trimming took 5 bases from V and 12 from J, leaving 20 bases between them. The CDR3 DNA reads TGTGCCAGCAGCAGGGGGGGCAGGGACTCCCGGCAGTTCTTC. The encoded protein is CASSRGGRDSRQFF. The full variable domain, rest sourced from reference TRBV7-6 and TRBJ2-1, is GAGVSQSPRYKVTKRGQDVALRCDPISGHVSLYWYRQALGQGPEFLTYFNYEAQQDKSGLPNDRFSAERPEGSISTLTIQRTEQRDSAMYRCASSRGGRDSRQFFGPGTRLTVL.

The V gene is TRBV6-5, the J gene TRBJ1-5, with D perhaps TRBD1 (5 bases). The length of the CDR3 is 14 residues. CDR1 is MNHEY, CDR2 SVGAGI, per germline. V was trimmed by 6 bases and J by 5 bases, leaving 14 bases between them. The chain's CDR3 is CASSFKGAHQPQHF. CDR3 nucleotides: TGTGCCAGCAGCTTCAAAGGGGCCCATCAGCCCCAGCATTTT.

The chain has TRBV10-2 and TRBJ1-3, with unresolved D. The germline gives CDR1 WSHSY, CDR2 SAAADI. The CDR3 has 17 residues. V was shortened by 0 bases and J by 1 base, with 13 bases between the two germline ends. This chain's CDR3 is CASSESFGSGSGNTIYF. CDR3 DNA sequence: TGCGCCAGCAGTGAGTCTTTTGGTTCGGGGTCTGGAAACACCATATATTTT.

The chain links TRBV9 to TRBJ1-3, with D possibly being TRBD1 (5 bases). This CDR3 has 18 amino acids. V lost 4 bases and J lost 0, with 20 bases in between. Germline V gene sequence: CDR1 SGDLS, CDR2 YYNGEE. The CDR3 reads CASSTNRDDGASGNTIYF. Written as DNA, the CDR3 is TGTGCCAGCAGCACAAACCGGGACGATGGAGCCTCTGGAAACACCATATATTTT.

The chain combines TRBV6-5 with TRBJ1-1, with a weak D call TRBD1 (6 bases). The V gene's germline CDR1 is MNHEY and CDR2 SVGAGI. Trimming shortened V by 5 bases and J by 1 base, and 14 bases separated the two germline ends. This CDR3 region has 15 residues. CDR3 sequence: CASSTHRVKNTEAFF. The CDR3 bases are TGTGCCAGCAGTACTCACAGGGTTAAGAACACTGAAGCTTTCTTT.

The V call is TRBV23-1, the J call TRBJ2-5, with 10 nucleotides matching TRBD2. TRBV23-1 is flagged as an ORF with uncertain function. CDR3 length: 17 residues. Unmatched junction bases numbered 6, after V lost 0 bases and J lost 2 bases. The DNA of the CDR3 is TGCGCCAGCAGTCAATCTGGGCTAGCGGGGGTACAAGAGACCCAGTACTTC. Amino acid sequence: CASSQSGLAGVQETQYF.

V usage is TRBV30 and J usage is TRBJ2-1, with 13 bases that match TRBD2. The J segment lost 6 bases and the V segment lost 0 bases, leaving 5 bases of the junction unmatched. This CDR3 has 16 amino acids. Germline CDR1 GTSNPN, CDR2 SVGIG (reference sequence). The CDR3 region has the DNA TGTGCCTGGAGTGTACTTCGGACTAGCGGGGGCAATGAGCAGTTCTTC. Protein: CAWSVLRTSGGNEQFF.

This sequence joins TRBV11-2 and TRBJ2-5; a possible D gene is TRBD1 (5 bases). Per the germline V gene, CDR1 is SGHAT and CDR2 is FQNNGV. This CDR3 comprises 16 residues. The V end lost 5 bases, the J end lost 5 bases, and 21 bases lay between the germline ends. The CDR3 DNA reads TGTGCCAGCAGCGTATATTATAGGGGTTTTCCGGAGACCCAGTACTTC. It translates to CASSVYYRGFPETQYF.

J is TRBJ2-3 and V is TRBV4-3; weak D call: TRBD2 (6 bases). The CDR3 is 15 residues long. The V end was cut by 0 bases, the J end by 9 bases, with 16 bases between. The germline CDR1 and CDR2 sequences are LGHNA and YSLEER. DNA for the CDR3: TGCGCCAGCAGCCAAGATTCTGGGACTCAGATAACGCAGTATTTT. It translates to CASSQDSGTQITQYF.

The chain joins TRBV6-5 to TRBJ2-7; perhaps TRBD1 as D (6 bases). Trimming left V 8 bases short and J 1 base short, with 6 bases between. This CDR3 is 11 amino acids long. From germline, CDR1 is MNHEY and CDR2 SVGAGI. DNA for the CDR3: TGTGCCAGCGGACAGTCCTACGAGCAGTACGTC. It encodes CASGQSYEQYV.

The CDR3 DNA sequence: TGTGCCAGCAGTCCCACTCCGACAGGTCTGAACACTGAAGCTTTCTTT. Amino acid sequence: CASSPTPTGLNTEAFF. The chain has TRBV6-2 or TRBV6-3 and TRBJ1-1, with D possibly matching TRBD1 (6 bases). With 5 bases removed from V and 0 bases from J, the gap between germline ends came to 16 bases. Germline loops: CDR1 MNHEY, CDR2 SVGEGT. This CDR3 has 16 amino acids.

The DNA for the CDR3 is TGTGCCTGGAGTCCTTCCGGGACAGGGGACGGCTACACCTTC. As protein: CAWSPSGTGDGYTF. The chain couples TRBV30 to TRBJ1-2; TRBD1 agrees at 10 bases. V gave up 2 bases and J gave up 8 bases; unmatched junction bases: 8. The CDR3 runs to 14 residues. Germline V CDR1 and CDR2: GTSNPN, SVGIG (reference sequence).

V and J are TRBV18 and TRBJ2-5, with D possibly TRBD2 on 6 matching bases. The V end lost 4 bases, the J end lost 5 bases, and 14 bases lay between the germline ends. This CDR3 is 14 amino acids long. Germline loops: CDR1 KGHSH, CDR2 LQKENI. The CDR3, as DNA: TGTGCCAGCTCACTTAAGCCCGGAGGGGAGACCCAGTACTTC. It codes for CASSLKPGGETQYF.

The chain combines TRBV5-1 with TRBJ2-3; either TRBD1 or TRBD2 may fit D (5 bases each). Germline loops: CDR1 SGHRS, CDR2 YFSETQ. This CDR3 comprises 16 residues. Trimming took 4 bases from V and 2 from J, leaving 17 bases between them. The CDR3 region has the DNA TGCGCCAGCAGCCTAGGGACCCGCGGCCCCACAGATACGCAGTATTTT. It encodes CASSLGTRGPTDTQYF.

The genes are TRBV7-6 and TRBJ1-4; D is ambiguous. V was shortened by 2 bases and J by 0 bases, with 7 bases between the two germline ends. CDR1 SGHVS and CDR2 FNYEAQ come from the germline V gene. This CDR3 comprises 15 residues. CDR3 bases: TGTGCCAGCAGCTTAACGTGGGCAACTAATGAAAAACTGTTTTTT. Residues: CASSLTWATNEKLFF.

This chain joins TRBV28 and TRBJ1-2; 7 bases agree with TRBD1. Looked up from germline, CDR1 is MDHEN and CDR2 is SYDVKM. The length of the CDR3 is 14 residues. J gave up 4 bases and V 5 bases, and 7 bases lay outside the gene matches. The CDR3 region is CASSEGQRSYGYTF. The CDR3 bases are TGTGCCAGCAGTGAGGGACAGCGGTCCTATGGCTACACCTTC.

V gene TRBV7-2 combines with J gene TRBJ2-2; D may be TRBD1 or TRBD2 (5 bases each). Germline CDR1 SGHTA, CDR2 FQGNSA. This CDR3 spans 14 amino acids. Between the trimmed V and J ends, which lost 3 bases and 5 bases, there was a span of 10 bases. CDR3 protein: CASSFRGGTGELFF. CDR3 DNA: TGTGCCAGCAGCTTCCGTGGGGGTACCGGGGAGCTGTTTTTT.

The CDR3: CASSQDKITGNQPQHF. CDR3 in DNA: TGCGCCAGCAGCCAAGATAAGATTACAGGGAATCAGCCCCAGCATTTT. The chain carries TRBV4-1 and TRBJ1-5, with a weak D call TRBD1 (6 bases). Germline V gives CDR1 MGHRA, CDR2 YSYEKL. This CDR3 region has 16 residues. Trimming removed 0 bases at V and 4 bases at J, with 13 bases between.

The chain couples TRBV4-2 to TRBJ2-3, with D perhaps TRBD2 (5 bases). The V gene's germline CDR1 is LGHNA and CDR2 YNFKEQ. Trimming pared 4 bases from V and 0 bases from J, leaving 14 bases between. This CDR3 region has 16 residues. The CDR3 region is CASSLRTVTSTDTQYF. For the CDR3, the DNA is TGTGCCAGCAGCCTCCGGACTGTTACTAGCACAGATACGCAGTATTTT.